The 16 T cell receptor beta chains reported below all come from one sample, sequenced in a study of chronic HIV infection and antiretroviral therapy. TCRdb reanalysed the 5' RACE reads using MiXCR and keeps one entry per CDR3 protein. The sample gives 45,000 to 55,000 distinct CDR3 sequences, about a fifth of which show up once; about 2.7% is in the top ten. Sequencing was performed on peripheral blood. The origin of the receptors is an adult who had HIV and had not received antiretroviral therapy, or was an uninfected healthy control (not recorded which).

This rearrangement joins TRBV29-1 to TRBJ2-5; 11 nucleotides agree with TRBD2. There are 17 residues in the CDR3. CDR1 and CDR2 from the germline V gene are SQVTM and ANQGSEA. The V gene end was trimmed by 0 bases and the J gene end by 5 bases; junction bases not matched to a gene: 11. The DNA for the CDR3 is TGCAGCGTTGAAGAATTTGCACTAGCGGGAGTGTTGGAGACCCAGTACTTC. It yields the protein CSVEEFALAGVLETQYF.

CDR3 in DNA: TGCAGCGTTGGATACGCTAGCGGGAATGAGCAGTTCTTC. Translated: CSVGYASGNEQFF. V and J are TRBV29-1 and TRBJ2-1, with TRBD2 matching 8 bases. CDR3 length equals 13 residues. The germline V gene has CDR1 SQVTM and CDR2 ANQGSEA. After removal of 4 bases from V and 7 bases from J, the junction contained 6 bases not matched to a gene.

The rearrangement uses TRBV7-2 and TRBJ2-7; the D is unclear. This CDR3 has 14 residues. CDR1 SGHTA and CDR2 FQGNSA come from the germline V gene. V was clipped by 4 bases and J by 0 bases, with 10 bases between them. The CDR3 region has the DNA TGTGCCAGCAGCTGGTACAGACGCTCCTACGAGCAGTACTTC. This translates into CASSWYRRSYEQYF.

This clonotype was counted only a few times. This chain joins TRBV5-1 and TRBJ1-2; D not certain. Per the germline V gene, CDR1 is SGHRS and CDR2 is YFSETQ. V was shortened by 2 bases and J by 3 bases, with 5 bases between the two germline ends. The CDR3 totals 12 residues. The CDR3 DNA is TGCGCCAGCAGCTTCCGGGACTATGGCTACACCTTC. Its protein is CASSFRDYGYTF. The full variable domain, in which reference TRBV5-1 and TRBJ1-2 provide the parts outside the CDR3, is KAGVTQTPRYLIKTRGQQVTLSCSPISGHRSVSWYQQTPGQGLQFLFEYFSETQRNKGNFPGRFSGRQFSNSRSEMNVSTLELGDSALYLCASSFRDYGYTFGSGTRLTVV.

This sequence joins TRBV7-3 and TRBJ1-6; TRBD1 is a possible D gene (5 bases). Trimming took off 2 bases at V and 9 bases at J, with 8 bases between the two ends. The CDR3 runs to 13 residues. The germline V gene encodes CDR1 SGHTA and CDR2 FQGTGA. The chain's CDR3 is CASSLLGGSPLHF. The CDR3 nucleotides read TGTGCCAGCAGCTTATTGGGGGGTTCACCCCTCCACTTT.

This chain links TRBV15 with TRBJ2-7; D is ambiguous. Germline loops: CDR1 LNHNV, CDR2 YYDKDF (reference sequence). V was clipped by 0 bases and J by 11 bases, with 8 bases between them. The CDR3 loop spans 11 amino acids. The CDR3 loop reads CATSREDRKYF. In nucleotides, the CDR3 is TGTGCCACCAGCAGAGAGGACCGAAAGTACTTC.

This chain joins TRBV6-2 or TRBV6-3 and TRBJ2-1; D is undetermined. Trimming left V 2 bases short and J 8 bases short, with 13 bases between. Germline loops: CDR1 MNHEY, CDR2 SVGEGT. The CDR3 sequence is 14 residues long. The CDR3 coding sequence is TGTGCCAGCAGTTACCCTGGTGAGAGCGATGAGCAGTTCTTC. It specifies CASSYPGESDEQFF.

This clonotype was recorded at least ten times. The rearrangement links TRBV21-1 to TRBJ2-7; the table gives TRBD1 as D, unverified against the DNA. TRBV21-1 represents a pseudogene. This CDR3 is built from 15 residues. The CDR3 DNA follows: TGTGCCAGCAGCACACGGGGGACAGGGAGCTACGAGCAGTACTTC. Translated: CASSTRGTGSYEQYF.

This clonotype has only a few counts. V usage is TRBV5-1 and J usage is TRBJ2-2; a possible D gene is TRBD1 (6 bases). V was trimmed by 0 bases and J by 1 base, leaving 10 bases between them. Germline CDR1 reads SGHRS; CDR2 reads YFSETQ. The CDR3 extends over 16 amino acids. The CDR3 protein is CASSLVTGVNTGELFF. The CDR3 DNA reads TGCGCCAGCAGCTTGGTGACAGGTGTGAACACCGGGGAGCTGTTTTTT.

J is TRBJ1-1 and V is TRBV29-1; D is unclear. Trimming cost V 1 base and J 10 bases, with 13 bases left between them. Germline V lookup: CDR1 SQVTM, CDR2 ANQGSEA. The CDR3 spans 12 residues. The CDR3 is CSVEGEAGIAFF. DNA of the CDR3: TGCAGCGTTGAAGGGGAAGCAGGTATAGCTTTCTTT.

V is TRBV11-2 and J is TRBJ1-3; D is undetermined. V dropped 5 bases and J dropped 5 bases, with 4 bases sitting between them. This CDR3 is 11 amino acids long. CDR1 and CDR2 (germline): SGHAT, FQNNGV. The CDR3 loop is CASSLRNTIYF. For the CDR3, the DNA is TGTGCCAGCAGCCTGAGAAACACCATATATTTT.

The chain links TRBV28 to TRBJ1-4, with D uncertain. This CDR3 region has 13 residues. In germline, CDR1 is MDHEN, CDR2 SYDVKM. Trimming cost V 4 bases and J 5 bases, with 8 bases left between them. The chain's CDR3 is CASSSGRNEKLFF. DNA of the CDR3: TGTGCCAGCAGTTCAGGACGGAATGAAAAACTGTTTTTT. Complete variable domain (other parts from reference TRBV28 and TRBJ1-4): DVKVTQSSRYLVKRTGEKVFLECVQDMDHENMFWYRQDPGLGLRLIYFSYDVKMKEKGDIPEGYSVSREKKERFSLILESASTNQTSMYLCASSSGRNEKLFFGSGTQLSVL.

This CDR3 reads CASIIAGMNTEAFF. The DNA for the CDR3 is TGTGCCAGCATCATCGCAGGGATGAACACTGAAGCTTTCTTT. The chain couples TRBV11-2 to TRBJ1-1; D possibly corresponds to TRBD1 (5 bases). The V gene lost 7 bases and the J gene lost 0 bases, with 12 bases spanning the gap. This CDR3 has 14 residues. Germline CDR1 is SGHAT and CDR2 is FQNNGV.

This clonotype was found a few times. V gene TRBV2 combines with J gene TRBJ1-2, with a possible D match to TRBD1 (5 bases). The CDR3 spans 15 residues. Trimming removed 2 bases at V and 0 bases at J, with 10 bases between. Germline V gives CDR1 SNHLY, CDR2 FYNNEI. CDR3 bases: TGTGCCAGCAGTGAAATCGGGGGAGCTAACTATGGCTACACCTTC. Translation gives CASSEIGGANYGYTF.

The chain couples TRBV11-2 to TRBJ2-7; D is uncertain. CDR1 is SGHAT and CDR2 is FQNNGV in the germline V gene. This CDR3 is 13 amino acids long. Trimming left V 5 bases short and J 7 bases short, with 15 bases between. CDR3: CASSPLLAQEQYF. In nucleotides, the CDR3 is TGTGCCAGCAGCCCACTTCTCGCCCAGGAGCAGTACTTC.

This clonotype was seen a handful of times. V is TRBV28 and J is TRBJ2-7; no firm D call. Trimming left V 6 bases short and J 4 bases short, with 10 bases between. The length of the CDR3 is 12 residues. Germline lookup yields CDR1 MDHEN and CDR2 SYDVKM. CDR3 DNA sequence: TGTGCCAGCAGCCAATTGGGTTACGAGCAGTACTTC. It yields the protein CASSQLGYEQYF.